This T cell receptor (beta chain) was profiled in a study of T cell responses to AZD1222 COVID-19 vaccine. General observations from the study: Reports indicate that nearly half of spike-specific TCRs are directed at unmutated variant regions. Increases in Spike-specific TCR breadth and depth were seen after two AZD1222 doses. CD4 TCRs associated with vaccination spanned spike, dominating at 160-218 and 743-854. The sample set comprised mostly white British donors with more females, and clonal diversity was possibly underestimated.

Germline CDR1 is SGHTA and CDR2 is FQGNSA. This CDR3 is built from 16 residues. The germline V and J ends were trimmed by 0 bases and 4 bases, with 15 bases remaining between them. The data were produced by immunoSEQ multiplex PCR, yet TCRdb's version contains in-frame clones alone and is incomplete. Of roughly 97,000 clones in the sample, 70% to 90% were seen once. Regarding this clone: Its antigen is currently unknown.

The sample in question was peripheral blood, obtained on day 0 of AZD1222 vaccination. This chain links TRBV7-2 with TRBJ1-2; D gene ambiguous. The receptor was isolated from an adult in good health. CDR3 amino acids: CASSLADGEGSYGYTF. The CDR3 DNA reads TGTGCCAGCAGCTTAGCGGACGGGGAGGGTAGCTATGGCTACACCTTC.